This T cell receptor beta chain was profiled in a study of CD8+CD57+ T cells in acquired aplastic anemia listed by TCRdb under 2018. In the study overall: A mean of 3.2 ug of DNA, ranging from roughly 0.19 to 27.4 ug, was extracted from sorted CD4+ and CD8+ cells. An average of around 9.8 million reads for CD4+ cells and around 11 million reads for CD8+ cells was obtained from healthy donor samples. Findings and caveats that apply to the study as a whole: CD8+ Simpson's diversity did not differ significantly between patients and healthy controls (P=0.060). Twenty-nine CD8+ CDR3 sequences were found in both patients and controls but appeared to be highly expressed in patients and within the immunodominant clones of the patients.

Notes on this clonotype: This clone's antigen is unknown. The sample holds no much larger clone one base away, and base qualities are not on file.

In this study, sorted CD4+ and CD8+ T cells from the blood of healthy subjects and of severe aplastic anemia patients had their TCR repertoires deep-sequenced. Ficoll-Paque density gradient centrifugation was used to isolate peripheral blood mononuclear cells. Before DNA extraction, CD4+ and CD8+ T cells were sorted with FACS or magnetic beads. Genomic DNA served as template for TCR beta VDJ combination and CDR3 sequence profiling. TCR repertoire sequencing was run on an Illumina HiSeq 2000. In the paper's pipeline: TRBV/TRBJ rearrangement plots, CDR3 size and DJ length profiles, and Simpson's diversity index were used to assess repertoires. Whichever DNA sequence was most abundant in the deep sequencing data was defined as the immunodominant clone. CDR3 amino acid sequences were screened for sharing across subjects and were compared with published repertoires and the VDJdb database. The public reads were run again by TCRdb, first through fastp at Q25 and then through MiXCR, and only productive beta chains were kept. Each CDR3 protein appears once, grouped with its most common genes and DNA. TCRdb, rather than the study authors, made the V and J calls. The sample yields about 210,000 distinct CDR3 sequences; roughly 57% were counted once. About 31% of the sample belongs to the ten largest clones.

CDR1 is given as KGHDR and CDR2 as SFDVKD, both from the germline V gene. The trim is 8 bases for V and 9 bases for J, with a gap of 16 bases between the germline ends. From the cysteine through the phenylalanine, the CDR3 covers 13 amino acids. Only the CDR3 part of the read is kept: 39 bases, read in frame from the first base. The source material was sorted CD4+, CD8+, or CD8+CD57+ T cells (not recorded which) from PBMCs. Here the chain combines TRBV24-1 and TRBJ2-1; the D region possibly corresponds to TRBD1 (5 bases align). The receptor comes from a human donor in good health. The DNA sequence reads TGTGCCACCAATACCCCGACAGCCCGTGAGCAGTTCTTC. Its protein product is CATNTPTAREQFF.